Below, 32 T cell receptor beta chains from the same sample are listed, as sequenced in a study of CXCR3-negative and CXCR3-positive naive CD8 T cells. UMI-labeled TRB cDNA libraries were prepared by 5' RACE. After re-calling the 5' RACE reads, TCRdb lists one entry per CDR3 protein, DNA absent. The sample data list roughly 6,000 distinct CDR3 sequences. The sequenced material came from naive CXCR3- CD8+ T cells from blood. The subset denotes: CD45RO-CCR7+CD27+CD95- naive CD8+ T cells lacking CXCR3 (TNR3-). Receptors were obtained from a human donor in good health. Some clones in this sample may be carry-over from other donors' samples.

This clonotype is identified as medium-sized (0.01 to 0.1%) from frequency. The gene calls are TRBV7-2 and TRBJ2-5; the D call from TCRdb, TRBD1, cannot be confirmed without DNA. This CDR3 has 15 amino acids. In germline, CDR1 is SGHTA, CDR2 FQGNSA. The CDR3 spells CASRDRGGLKETQYF.

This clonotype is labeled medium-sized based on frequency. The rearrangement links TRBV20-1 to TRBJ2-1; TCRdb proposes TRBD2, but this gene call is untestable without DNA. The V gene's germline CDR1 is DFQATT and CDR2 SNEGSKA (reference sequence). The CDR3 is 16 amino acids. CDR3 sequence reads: CSARDVLLAGDNEQFF.

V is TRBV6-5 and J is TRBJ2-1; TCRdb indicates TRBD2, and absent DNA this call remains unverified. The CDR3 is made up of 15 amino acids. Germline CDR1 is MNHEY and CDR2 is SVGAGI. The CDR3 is CASSYKLAGYNEQFF.

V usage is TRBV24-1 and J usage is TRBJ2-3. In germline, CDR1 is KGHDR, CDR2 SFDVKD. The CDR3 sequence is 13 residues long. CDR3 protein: CATSDPITDTQYF.

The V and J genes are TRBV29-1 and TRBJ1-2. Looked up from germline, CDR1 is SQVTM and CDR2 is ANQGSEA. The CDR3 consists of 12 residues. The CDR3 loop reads CSVLVGVYGYTF.

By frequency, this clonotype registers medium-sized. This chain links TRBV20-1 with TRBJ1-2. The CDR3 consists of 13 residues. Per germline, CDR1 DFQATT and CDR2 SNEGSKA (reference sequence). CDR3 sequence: CSARTLDSYGYTF.

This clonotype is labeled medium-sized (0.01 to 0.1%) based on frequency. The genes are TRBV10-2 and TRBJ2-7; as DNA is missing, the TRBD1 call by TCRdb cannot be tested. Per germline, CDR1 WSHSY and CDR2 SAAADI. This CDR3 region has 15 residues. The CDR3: CATIGTKGIPSEQYF.

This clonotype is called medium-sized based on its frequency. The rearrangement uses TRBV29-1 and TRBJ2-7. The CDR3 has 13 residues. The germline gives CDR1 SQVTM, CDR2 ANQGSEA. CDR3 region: CSVLGTISYEQYF.

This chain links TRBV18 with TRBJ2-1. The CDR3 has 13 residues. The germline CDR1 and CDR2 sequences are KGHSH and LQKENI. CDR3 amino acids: CASSPEIYNEQFF.

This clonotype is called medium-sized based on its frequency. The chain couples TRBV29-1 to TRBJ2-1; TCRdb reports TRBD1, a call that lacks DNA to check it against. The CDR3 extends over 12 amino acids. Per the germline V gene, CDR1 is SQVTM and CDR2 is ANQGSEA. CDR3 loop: CSADRTYNEQFF.

CDR3 residues: CASQESSDYEQYF. The chain is built from TRBV3-1 and TRBJ2-7; TCRdb lists TRBD2, though no DNA is available to test this call. Per the germline V gene, CDR1 is LGHDT and CDR2 is YNNKEL (reference sequence). This CDR3 region has 13 residues.

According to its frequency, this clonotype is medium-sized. CDR3 loop: CSASTRTGGGPYEQYF. The chain employs TRBV20-1 and TRBJ2-7; without DNA, the TCRdb call of TRBD1 cannot be checked. The CDR3 sequence is 16 residues long. Germline V gene lookup returns CDR1 DFQATT and CDR2 SNEGSKA (reference sequence).

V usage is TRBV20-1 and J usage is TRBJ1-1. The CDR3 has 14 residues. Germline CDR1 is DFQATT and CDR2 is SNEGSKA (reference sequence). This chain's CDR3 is CSARSLGLDTEAFF.

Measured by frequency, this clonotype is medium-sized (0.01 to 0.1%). The CDR3 here is CASSAGRGGGEQYF. The V gene is TRBV2, the J gene TRBJ2-7; the D gene TCRdb calls, TRBD2, cannot be checked with no DNA. This CDR3 is built from 14 residues. Germline CDR1 is SNHLY and CDR2 is FYNNEI.

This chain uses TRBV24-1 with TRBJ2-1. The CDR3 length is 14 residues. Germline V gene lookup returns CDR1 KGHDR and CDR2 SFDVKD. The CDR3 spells CATSATTGGPEQFF.

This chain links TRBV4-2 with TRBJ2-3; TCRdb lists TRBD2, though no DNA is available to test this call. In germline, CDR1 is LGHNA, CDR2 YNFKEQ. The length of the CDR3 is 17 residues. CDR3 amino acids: CASSQDLRLALTDTQYF.

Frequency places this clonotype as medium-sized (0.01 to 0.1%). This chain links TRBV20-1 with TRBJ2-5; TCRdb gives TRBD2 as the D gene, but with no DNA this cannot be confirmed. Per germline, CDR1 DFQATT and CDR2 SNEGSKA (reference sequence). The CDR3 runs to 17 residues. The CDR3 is CSARDRPGTRAQETQYF.

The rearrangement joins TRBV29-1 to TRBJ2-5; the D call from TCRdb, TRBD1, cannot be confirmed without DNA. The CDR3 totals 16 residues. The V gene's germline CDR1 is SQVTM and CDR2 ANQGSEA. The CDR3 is CSVEVPGREYQETQYF.

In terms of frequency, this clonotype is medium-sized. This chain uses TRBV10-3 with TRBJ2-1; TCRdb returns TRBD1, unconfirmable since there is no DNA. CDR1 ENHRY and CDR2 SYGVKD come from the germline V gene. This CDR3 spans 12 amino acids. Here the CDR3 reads CAITPGQGEQFF.

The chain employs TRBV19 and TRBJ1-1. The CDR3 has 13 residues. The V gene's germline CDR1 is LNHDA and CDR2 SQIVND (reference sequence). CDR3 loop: CASTYRASTEAFF.

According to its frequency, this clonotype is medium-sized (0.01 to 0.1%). CDR3 amino acids: CSARGRRDQPQHF. The chain uses TRBV20-1 and TRBJ1-5. This CDR3 has 13 residues. In germline, CDR1 is DFQATT, CDR2 SNEGSKA (reference sequence).

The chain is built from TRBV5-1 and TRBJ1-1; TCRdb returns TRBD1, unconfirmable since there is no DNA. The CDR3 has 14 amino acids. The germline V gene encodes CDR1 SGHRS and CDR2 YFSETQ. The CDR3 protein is CASSFGQGGTEAFF.

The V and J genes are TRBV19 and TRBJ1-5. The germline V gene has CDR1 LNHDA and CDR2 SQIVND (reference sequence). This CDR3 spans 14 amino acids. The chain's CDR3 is CASTLVGGNQPQHF.

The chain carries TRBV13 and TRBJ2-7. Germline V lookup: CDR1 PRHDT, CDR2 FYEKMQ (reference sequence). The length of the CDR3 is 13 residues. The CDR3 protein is CASSLGGMGEQYF.

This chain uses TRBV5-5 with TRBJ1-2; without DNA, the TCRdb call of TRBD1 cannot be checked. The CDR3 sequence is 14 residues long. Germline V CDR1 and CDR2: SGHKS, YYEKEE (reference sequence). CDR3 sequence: CASSWPGQTYGYTF.

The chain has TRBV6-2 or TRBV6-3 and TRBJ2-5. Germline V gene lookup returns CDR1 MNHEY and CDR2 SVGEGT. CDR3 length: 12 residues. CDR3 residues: CASSYKEETQYF.

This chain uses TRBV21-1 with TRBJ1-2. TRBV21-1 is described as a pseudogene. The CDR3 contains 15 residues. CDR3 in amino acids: CASSLVGVGCYGYTF.

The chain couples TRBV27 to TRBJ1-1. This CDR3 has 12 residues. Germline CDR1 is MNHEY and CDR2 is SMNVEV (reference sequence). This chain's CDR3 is CAKAVVTLFSLF.

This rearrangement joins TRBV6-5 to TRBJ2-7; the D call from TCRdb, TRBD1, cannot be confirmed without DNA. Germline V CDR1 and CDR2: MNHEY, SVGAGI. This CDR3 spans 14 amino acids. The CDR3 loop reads CASSPGTEDYEQYF.

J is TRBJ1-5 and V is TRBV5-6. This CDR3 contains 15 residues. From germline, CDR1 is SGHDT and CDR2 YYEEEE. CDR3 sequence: CASSFFHSTNQPQHF.

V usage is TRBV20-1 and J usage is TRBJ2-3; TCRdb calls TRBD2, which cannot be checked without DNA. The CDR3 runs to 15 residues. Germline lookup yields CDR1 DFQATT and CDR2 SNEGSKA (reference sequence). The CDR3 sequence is CSASPRGAGGDAQYF.

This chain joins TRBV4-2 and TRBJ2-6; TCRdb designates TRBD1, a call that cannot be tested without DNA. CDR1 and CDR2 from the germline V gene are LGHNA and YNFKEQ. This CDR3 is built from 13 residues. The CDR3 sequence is CASSPPEDNVLTF.